This T cell receptor beta chain stems from a study of blood T cell repertoires in COVID-19. Study-wide background: Sites across the United States, Italy and Spain contributed samples from acute and convalescent COVID-19. PBMCs, B-cell-depleted T cells, or T cells were the source of the cDNA or gDNA that made up the material.

Authors' methods: Cell counts per sample came from amplifying reference gene primers. Profiling relied on immunoSEQ multiplex PCR, and the TCRdb table lists in-frame clones only, not all of them. V and J calls plus clone size are reproduced from that table; the DNA served to infer D and trimming. In the table there are about 180,000 clones, over 75% of which are singletons. Trimming left V 0 bases short and J 0 bases short, with 10 bases between. Germline CDR1 reads SGHRS; CDR2 reads YFSETQ. CDR3 size: 17 residues. V and J are TRBV5-1 and TRBJ1-6, with TRBD1 as a possible D gene (5 bases). This sequence was found in a woman aged 70-85 years with acute or convalescent COVID-19. Sequencing was performed on peripheral blood. The CDR3 sequence is CASSLGQTSSYNSPLHF. CDR3 coding DNA: TGCGCCAGCAGCTTGGGACAGACTAGCTCCTATAATTCACCCCTCCACTTT.